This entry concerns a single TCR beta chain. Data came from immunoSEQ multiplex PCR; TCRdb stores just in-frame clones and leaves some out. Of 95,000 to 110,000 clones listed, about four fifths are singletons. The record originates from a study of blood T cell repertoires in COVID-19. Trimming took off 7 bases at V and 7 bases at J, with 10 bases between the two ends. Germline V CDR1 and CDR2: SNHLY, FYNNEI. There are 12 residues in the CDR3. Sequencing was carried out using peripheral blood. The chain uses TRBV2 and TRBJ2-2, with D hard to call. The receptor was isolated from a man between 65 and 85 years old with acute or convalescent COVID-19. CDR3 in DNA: TGTGCCAGCAACGTAGACATCGGGGAGCTGTTTTTT. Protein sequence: CASNVDIGELFF.